The 3 T cell receptor beta chains in this list originate from one sample, sequenced in a study of cytotoxic CD8 clonotypes in ibrutinib-treated CLL. The table came from immunoSEQ multiplex PCR; TCRdb's copy has only in-frame clones and leaves some out. This table holds some 300,000 clones, around four fifths found once. The specimen was PBMCs, collected before ibrutinib treatment. These receptor sequences come from a human donor with chronic lymphocytic leukemia.

V and J are TRBV7-3 and TRBJ2-1; 10 bases are shared with TRBD2. With V trimmed by 2 bases and J by 4 bases, 5 bases remained unmatched. There are 16 residues in the CDR3. Germline CDR1 reads SGHTA; CDR2 reads FQGTGA. CDR3 DNA: TGTGCCAGCAGCTTAGGGGGACTAGCGTATTACAATGAGCAGTTCTTC. Residues: CASSLGGLAYYNEQFF. The full variable domain, completed using reference TRBV7-3 and TRBJ2-1, is GAGVSQTPSNKVTEKGKYVELRCDPISGHTALYWYRQSLGQGPEFLIYFQGTGAADDSGLPNDRFFAVRPEGSVSTLKIQRTERGDSAVYLCASSLGGLAYYNEQFFGPGTRLTVL.

V is TRBV6-5 and J is TRBJ2-5, with a possible D match to TRBD1 (6 bases). Between the trimmed V and J ends, which lost 4 bases and 1 base, there was a span of 13 bases. CDR1 is MNHEY and CDR2 is SVGAGI in the germline V gene. This CDR3 has 15 amino acids. CDR3 sequence reads: CASSLSQGTQETQYF. The CDR3 DNA sequence: TGTGCCAGCAGTTTGTCCCAGGGGACCCAAGAGACCCAGTACTTC.

This clone showed up just a few times. The rearrangement uses TRBV2 and TRBJ2-5, with a possible D match to TRBD1 (6 bases). This CDR3 has 16 residues. The V gene lost 4 bases and the J gene lost 4 bases, with 19 bases spanning the gap. In germline, CDR1 is SNHLY, CDR2 FYNNEI. The CDR3 bases are TGTGCCAGCAGTGGGGGTAGTGGGGGCTCGCGAGAGACCCAGTACTTC. Protein: CASSGGSGGSRETQYF.